The rows below give T cell receptor beta chains drawn from one sample of a study of blood T cell repertoires in COVID-19. The table came from immunoSEQ multiplex PCR; TCRdb's copy has only in-frame clones and leaves some out. Here the sample spans a few hundred thousand clones, around 91% being singletons. Material: peripheral blood. These receptors were obtained from a woman aged 55-70 years with acute or convalescent COVID-19. The CDR3 runs from the conserved cysteine through the conserved F or W. The D gene is left open where the match is weak. Clone size is stated in some rows and not others, as once, few, many or a class when expanded.

CASSKDTIATNEKLFF TGTGCCAGTAGTAAGGACACGATCGCAACTAATGAAAAACTGTTTTTT TRBV19 . . TRBJ1-4
CASSYRGQGRNNYGYTF TGTGCCAGCAGTTACAGGGGACAGGGCCGAAATAACTATGGCTACACCTTC TRBV6-2/TRBV6-3 . TRBD1 TRBJ1-2
CASGRRGPTDTQYF TGTGCCAGCGGACGCAGGGGACCCACAGATACGCAGTATTTT TRBV11-3 . . TRBJ2-3
CASSRGPTYEQYF TGCGCCAGCAGTAGGGGGCCGACCTACGAGCAGTACTTC TRBV5-1 . TRBD1 TRBJ2-7
CAWSADRARASNQPQHF TGTGCCTGGAGCGCGGACAGGGCGCGGGCTAGCAATCAGCCCCAGCATTTT TRBV30 . TRBD1 TRBJ1-5
CAISESRTGIHGYTF TGTGCCATCAGTGAGTCGCGGACAGGGATCCATGGCTACACCTTC TRBV10-3 once TRBD1 TRBJ1-2
CASSSTSGGMNTEAFF TGCGCCAGCAGCTCTACATCAGGGGGCATGAACACTGAAGCTTTCTTT TRBV5-1 . TRBD1 TRBJ1-1
CASSPRTSGRTDTQYF TGTGCCAGCAGCCCTAGGACTAGCGGGAGAACAGATACGCAGTATTTT TRBV5-4 . TRBD2 TRBJ2-3
CASSPSTGRMNTEAFF TGCGCCAGCAGCCCCTCGACAGGGCGAATGAACACTGAAGCTTTCTTT TRBV5-1 . TRBD1 TRBJ1-1
CASSQRLPGQSNSPLHF TGTGCCAGCAGCCAACGCCTCCCGGGACAGTCGAATTCACCCCTCCACTTT TRBV4-2 . TRBD1 TRBJ1-6
CASSATGAFGEQYF TGTGCCAGCAGCGCGACAGGGGCTTTCGGCGAGCAGTACTTC TRBV7-8 few TRBD1 TRBJ2-7
CASSSDRVSTDTQYF TGTGCCAGCAGTTCCGACAGGGTCAGCACAGATACGCAGTATTTT TRBV11-1 . TRBD1 TRBJ2-3
CASRAPYRGVNTEAFF TGCGCCAGCCGCGCCCCATACAGGGGAGTGAACACTGAAGCTTTCTTT TRBV5-1 . TRBD1 TRBJ1-1
CATSDSGTPNTGELFF TGTGCCACCAGTGATTCCGGGACACCGAACACCGGGGAGCTGTTTTTT TRBV24-1 . . TRBJ2-2
CASTGNLYNEQFF TGCGCCAGCACCGGGAACCTATACAATGAGCAGTTCTTC TRBV5-1 few . TRBJ2-1
CASSDWAGGTDTQYF TGTGCCAGCAGTGATTGGGCAGGGGGCACAGATACGCAGTATTTT TRBV25-1 . . TRBJ2-3
CASSRGTGDTEAFF TGTGCCAGCAGCCGAGGAACGGGGGACACTGAAGCTTTCTTT TRBV21-1 . . TRBJ1-1
CASRPTGTGVYEQYF TGTGCCAGCAGACCAACCGGGACAGGGGTTTACGAGCAGTACTTC TRBV28 . TRBD1 TRBJ2-7
CASSPYPDREGKETQYF TGTGCCAGCAGTCCCTACCCGGACAGGGAGGGTAAGGAGACCCAGTACTTC TRBV6-2/TRBV6-3 . . TRBJ2-5
CASSPPVGGVLDEQFF TGCGCCAGCAGCCCTCCGGTCGGGGGGGTACTCGATGAGCAGTTCTTC TRBV5-1 . TRBD2 TRBJ2-1
CASSYEGSGANVLTF TGTGCCAGCAGTTACGAGGGCTCTGGGGCCAACGTCCTGACTTTC TRBV6-5 . . TRBJ2-6
CASNRGTNTGELFF TGTGCCAGCAACCGAGGAACGAACACCGGGGAGCTGTTTTTT TRBV6-5 . . TRBJ2-2